These 5 T cell receptor beta chains were all obtained from the same sample, sequenced in a study of cytomegalovirus exposure and HLA in healthy donors. The PCR employed 60 Vbeta primers together with 13 Jbeta primers. TCRdb's table, derived via immunoSEQ multiplex PCR, lists solely in-frame clones and lacks some. Of fewer than 200,000 clones listed, 65% to 75% are singletons. Input material: PBMCs. Receptor source: a girl between 5 and 17 years old in good health and CMV-seronegative.

The chain recombines TRBV7-3 with TRBJ1-1, with D possibly TRBD1 on 5 matching bases. The V and J ends lost 0 bases and 2 bases respectively, with 13 bases between them. The CDR3 spans 16 residues. The germline V gene encodes CDR1 SGHTA and CDR2 FQGTGA. CDR3: CASSLTGGRGNTEAFF. CDR3 sequence (DNA): TGTGCCAGCAGCTTAACCGGGGGACGGGGTAACACTGAAGCTTTCTTT. Variable domain in full (rest from reference TRBV7-3 and TRBJ1-1): GAGVSQTPSNKVTEKGKYVELRCDPISGHTALYWYRQSLGQGPEFLIYFQGTGAADDSGLPNDRFFAVRPEGSVSTLKIQRTERGDSAVYLCASSLTGGRGNTEAFFGQGTRLTVV.

The V and J genes are TRBV6-1 and TRBJ1-1, with TRBD1 matching 7 bases. Germline CDR1 reads MNHNS; CDR2 reads SASEGT. Trimming cost V 7 bases and J 1 base; bases outside gene matches: 9. The CDR3 runs to 15 residues. In nucleotides, the CDR3 is TGTGCCAGCATATCCCCGCGGACAGGGAACACTGAAGCTTTCTTT. This codes for CASISPRTGNTEAFF.

The chain joins TRBV5-4 to TRBJ1-1, with 8 bases that match TRBD1. The CDR3 extends over 13 amino acids. J gave up 3 bases and V 4 bases, and 2 bases lay outside the gene matches. Germline V gene sequence: CDR1 SGHNT, CDR2 YYREEE (reference sequence). The CDR3 region has the DNA TGTGCCAGCAGCCGGACAGGGTACACTGAAGCTTTCTTT. It encodes CASSRTGYTEAFF.

The V and J genes are TRBV30 and TRBJ1-2, with 8 bases matching TRBD1. CDR3 length: 13 residues. V dropped 2 bases and J dropped 6; count of bases not matched to a gene: 5. Germline-derived CDR1 and CDR2 are GTSNPN and SVGIG (reference sequence). CDR3 residues: CAWSWGQVNGYTF. The CDR3 nucleotides are TGTGCCTGGAGTTGGGGACAGGTGAATGGCTACACCTTC.

In its sample, this clone was seen a few times. The chain joins TRBV27 to TRBJ2-5, with 9 positions matching TRBD2. Trimming at V came to 7 bases and at J to 2 bases, leaving 17 bases not matched to a gene. This CDR3 comprises 18 residues. The germline V gene has CDR1 MNHEY and CDR2 SMNVEV (reference sequence). The CDR3 nucleotides read TGTGCCAGCACCCCAACTCCATCCACGAGCGGGGGGCAAGAGACCCAGTACTTC. It codes for CASTPTPSTSGGQETQYF.